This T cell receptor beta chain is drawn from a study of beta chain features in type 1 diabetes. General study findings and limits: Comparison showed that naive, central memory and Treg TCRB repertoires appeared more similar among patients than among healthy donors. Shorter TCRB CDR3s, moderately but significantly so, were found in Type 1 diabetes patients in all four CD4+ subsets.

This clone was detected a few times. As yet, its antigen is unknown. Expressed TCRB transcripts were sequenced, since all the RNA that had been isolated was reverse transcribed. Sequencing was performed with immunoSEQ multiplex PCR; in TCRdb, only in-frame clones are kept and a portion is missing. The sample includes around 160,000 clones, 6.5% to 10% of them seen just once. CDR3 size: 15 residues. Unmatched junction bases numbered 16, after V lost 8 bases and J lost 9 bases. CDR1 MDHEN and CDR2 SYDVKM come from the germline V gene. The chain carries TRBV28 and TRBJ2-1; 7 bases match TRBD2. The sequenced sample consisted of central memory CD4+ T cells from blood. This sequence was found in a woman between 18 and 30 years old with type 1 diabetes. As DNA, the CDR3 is TGTGCCAGCGGAGCCCGGAGAACTAGCGCTATTGAGCAGTTCTTC. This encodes CASGARRTSAIEQFF.